The 9 T cell receptor beta chains below come from one sample, sequenced in a study of blood T cell repertoires in COVID-19 (TCRdb year 2020). The library was made by the immunoSEQ multiplex PCR assay. The source is immuneACCESS, and TCRdb retained only in-frame sequences with V and J called. Part of the clones is not carried over; for the studies checked, unresolved V genes explain less than half of this, and the remainder is unexplained. The sample records 110,000 to 150,000 clones, under 90% of which are singletons. Of the sample, approximately 8% falls within the top ten clones. Sequencing used peripheral blood. Receptors originate from a human donor in a cohort sampled during active COVID-19.

As DNA, the CDR3 is TGCGCCAGCAGCCAGCCGGACAGGGGGACGGATAACTATGGCTACACCTTC. Amino acids: CASSQPDRGTDNYGYTF. The rearrangement joins TRBV4-1 to TRBJ1-2; 10 bases are a match to TRBD1. In germline, CDR1 is MGHRA, CDR2 YSYEKL. V was pared by 3 bases and J by 1 base, with 8 bases of the junction left unmatched. The CDR3 has 17 residues.

V gene TRBV7-9 combines with J gene TRBJ2-5, with D possibly being TRBD1 (6 bases). The CDR3 is 15 amino acids. The germline V gene has CDR1 SEHNR and CDR2 FQNEAQ (reference sequence). The V gene lost 1 base and the J gene lost 2 bases, with 11 bases spanning the gap. In nucleotides, the CDR3 is TGTGCCAGCAGCTTAGAGACAGGACAGCAAGAGACCCAGTACTTC. Its protein product is CASSLETGQQETQYF.

This rearrangement joins TRBV6-6 to TRBJ1-5; TRBD1 matches at 8 bases. J was trimmed by 1 base and V by 2 bases; bases with no gene match: 4. This CDR3 spans 16 amino acids. The germline gives CDR1 MNHNY, CDR2 SVGAGI (reference sequence). CDR3 sequence: CASSYGQGISNQPQHF. CDR3 in DNA: TGTGCCAGCAGTTACGGACAGGGTATAAGCAATCAGCCCCAGCATTTT.

This chain uses TRBV28 with TRBJ2-1, with TRBD2 matching over 11 bases. The CDR3 has 15 amino acids. Looked up from germline, CDR1 is MDHEN and CDR2 is SYDVKM. The V segment lost 2 bases and the J segment 6 bases; nucleotides outside the gene matches: 3. The CDR3 sequence: CASSLDTSGSNEQFF. CDR3 bases: TGTGCCAGCAGTTTAGACACTAGCGGGAGCAATGAGCAGTTCTTC.

The CDR3 here is CASSLYPFTGALRYGYTF. The CDR3, as DNA: TGTGCCAGCAGCCTTTACCCCTTCACAGGAGCATTAAGATATGGCTACACCTTC. V is TRBV28 and J is TRBJ1-2; D perhaps matches TRBD1 (5 bases). This CDR3 region has 18 residues. Trimming cost V 6 bases and J 5 bases, with 28 bases left between them. Germline V gives CDR1 MDHEN, CDR2 SYDVKM.

This chain uses TRBV7-2 with TRBJ1-5, with 8 bases fitting TRBD1. V lost 3 bases, J lost 9 bases, and 7 bases stayed unmatched. This CDR3 has 14 amino acids. CDR1 and CDR2 from the germline V gene are SGHTA and FQGNSA. The CDR3 region is CASSFGQGDRPQHF. The CDR3 region has the DNA TGTGCCAGCAGCTTTGGACAGGGCGATCGGCCCCAGCATTTT.

This clone was recorded a few times. Other DNA sequences in this specimen translate into the identical CDR3. The rearrangement uses TRBV7-3 and TRBJ2-1; D call uncertain. Germline-derived CDR1 and CDR2 are SGHTA and FQGTGA. The CDR3 is 13 residues long. V was shortened by 5 bases and J by 3 bases, with 8 bases between the two germline ends. The CDR3 nucleotides are TGTGCCAGCAGCCCGTCCGTCTACAATGAGCAGTTCTTC. As protein: CASSPSVYNEQFF. Using reference TRBV7-3 and TRBJ2-1 for the parts outside the CDR3, the full variable domain is GAGVSQTPSNKVTEKGKYVELRCDPISGHTALYWYRQSLGQGPEFLIYFQGTGAADDSGLPNDRFFAVRPEGSVSTLKIQRTERGDSAVYLCASSPSVYNEQFFGPGTRLTVL.

The rearrangement links TRBV25-1 to TRBJ1-2; tentative D call: TRBD1 (5 bases). The V end was cut by 7 bases, the J end by 4 bases, with 19 bases between. Germline CDR1 and CDR2: MGHDK and SYGVNS. CDR3 length equals 15 residues. CDR3 coding DNA: TGTGCCAGCACAGGGTTGGGAGGGCTTCTCTATGGCTACACCTTC. This gives the protein CASTGLGGLLYGYTF.

The V call is TRBV5-4, the J call TRBJ1-4; 7 bases match TRBD1. This CDR3 has 12 amino acids. Germline assignment: CDR1 SGHNT and CDR2 YYREEE (reference sequence). V lost 1 base, J lost 12 bases, and 3 bases stayed unmatched. CDR3 amino acids: CASSLPRGELFF. The CDR3 DNA sequence: TGTGCCAGCAGCTTGCCCAGGGGGGAACTGTTTTTT.